This T cell receptor (beta chain) was documented in a study of shared clonotypes between healthy human individuals. Assay: immunoSEQ multiplex PCR; the TCRdb copy retains only in-frame clones and omits some. Found here are about 2.4 million clones, roughly 93% of them singletons; the top ten hold about 0.39%. This CDR3 is built from 15 residues. CDR1 and CDR2 (germline): MNHNS, SASEGT. Trimming cost V 2 bases and J 2 bases, with 7 bases left between them. The sequence was collected from a man younger than 35 in good health. Some clones in this sample may be carry-over from other donors' samples. This rearrangement joins TRBV6-1 to TRBJ2-6; no reliable D call. The sequenced material came from naive CD4+ T cells from PBMCs. The subset was: CD45RA+ positively selected. The CDR3, as DNA: TGTGCCAGCAGTGAATTGGGCCCTGGGGCCAACGTCCTGACTTTC. Translated, it gives CASSELGPGANVLTF.